Detailed here is one TCR beta chain. What it recognizes is unknown. The sample has other DNA sequences that encode this CDR3 too. This sample was included in a study of shared clonotypes between healthy human individuals. Across the study: Samples came from a couple of female and three male donors aged 18 to 49. CD4 naive and memory got three plates each, CD8 naive two, CD8 memory one. Findings and caveats of the study: Shared across several donors were around 5% of the naive CD4 clonotypes.

The V end lost 1 base, the J end lost 7 bases, and 7 bases lay between the germline ends. The CDR3 totals 12 residues. CDR1 is SEHNR, CDR2 FQNEAQ, per germline (reference sequence). The table came from immunoSEQ multiplex PCR; TCRdb's copy has only in-frame clones and leaves some out. The sample consists of hundreds of thousands of clones, 96% of them appearing once. CD45RO-negative, CCR7-positively selected cells formed the naive CD8 fraction, excluding terminally differentiated effector memory CD45RA+ cells. What was sequenced was naive CD8+ T cells sorted from blood. This sequence originates from a young man in good health. The V and J genes are TRBV7-9 and TRBJ1-2; tentative D call: TRBD1 (6 bases). Here the CDR3 reads CASSLGGGGYTF. In DNA form, the CDR3 reads TGTGCCAGCAGCTTAGGAGGGGGTGGCTACACCTTC.